This TCR beta chain was retrieved from a study of beta chain features in type 1 diabetes (dated by TCRdb to between 2018 and 2020). A note on the overall study: Mean age, gender distribution, total cell number and subset yield were not different between patients and healthy donors. A total of approximately 100,000,000 sorted cells were examined across all samples, and the number of cells per subset was strongly correlated with RNA yield. In the study, TCRB repertoires of sorted circulating CD4+ T cell subsets from recently diagnosed type 1 diabetes patients were compared with those of matched healthy donors. Whereas all 30 or so donors provided naive and central memory subsets, regulatory and stem cell-like memory subsets were isolated from just 8 patients and roughly eight healthy donors.

Here is what the overall study found, with its caveats: The naive, central memory and regulatory TCRB repertoires appeared to resemble one another more closely among patients than among healthy donors. A moderate but significant shortening of TCRB CDR3 length was observed in type 1 diabetes patients in all four CD4+ subsets. Fewer insertions and more nucleotide deletions at VDJ recombination sites were observed in patients with type 1 diabetes, implying thymic rearrangement abnormalities. Only small numbers of individuals were included in the HLA sub-analyses, which left unresolved whether HLA type had any influence on TCRB rearrangement. PCR may preferentially amplify shorter templates, but because patient and control samples were amplified and corrected together, any resulting skew would affect both groups equally. Sequencing cDNA rather than genomic DNA could over-represent highly expressing activated cells, although activation and CD3 levels did not differ between groups.

A remark on this clone: Its binding antigen is unknown. Base qualities are not at hand, and no much larger clone is one base apart.

From each donor, a single peripheral blood sample of around 120 mL on average was drawn into heparinised tubes. Using a panel that included CD45RO, CCR7, CD25, CD127, CD95 and CD27, naive, central memory, regulatory and stem cell-like memory CD4+ T cells were sorted on a BD FACSAria II. Purity was above 98% for every sorted population. PBMCs were isolated right away by Lymphoprep density gradient centrifugation and were stained directly, without culture. So that batch effects would be minimized, each experiment stained and sorted samples in pairs, pairing one healthy donor with one patient. All of the isolated RNA was reverse transcribed with the High Capacity cDNA Reverse Transcription Kit, so expressed TCRB transcripts were sequenced. Deep immunoSEQ sequencing was performed on naive, central memory and regulatory T cell samples, with an average of roughly 3.6 million total reads per sample. Sorted cells were lysed in RLT buffer and RNA was extracted with DNase-treated RNeasy Micro or Mini kits, depending on cell number. To prevent cross-contamination, each cell subset was processed individually, whereas patient and healthy donor samples were processed jointly. The immunoSEQ multiplex PCR was used to amplify TCRB sequences from cDNA, yielding 87-bp fragments that span the CDR3 region. Sequencing of the amplicons was performed on the Illumina HiSeq platform. The paper's processing steps were these. Synthetic template baselines were used to correct PCR bias computationally, reads within Hamming distance 2 were collapsed, and singletons that could not be merged were discarded. Reads were aligned against IMGT so that V, D and J genes, CDR3 length and insertions or deletions at six rearrangement sites could be assigned. Within each subset, clonotype counts were normalized to sorted cell number, after which true diversity and Gini coefficients were computed with the tcR R package. The overlap coefficient, calculated on TCRB nucleotide sequences, was used to measure repertoire sharing. Out-of-frame TCRB sequences from naive cells were analyzed as a proxy for the pre-selection repertoire. TCRdb took over this immuneACCESS table, retaining in-frame rearrangements with V and J assigned. Such tables are incomplete; in checked studies, under half of the missing clones stem from an unresolved V gene, and the remainder is unexplained. For V, J and clone size, that table is used; D and trimming come from the DNA. In all, the sample holds more than 550,000 clones, and around 15% of those were seen once. Less than 0.04% of the sample belongs to the ten largest clones.

The CDR1 and CDR2 encoded by the germline V gene are SQVTM and ANQGSEA. The germline V end is reduced by 8 bases and the J end by 6 bases; junction bases left unmatched: 13. Inclusive of the bounding cysteine and phenylalanine, the CDR3 is 14 residues long. CDR3 DNA only is kept here, 42 bases in frame from base 1. This receptor was taken from a man between 18 and 29 years old with type 1 diabetes. In this chain, TRBV29-1 is recombined with TRBJ2-3, with TRBD1 identical over 8 junction bases. What was sequenced was naive CD4+ T cells from blood. In the paper's terms, the cell subset or site label means: true naive CD4+ T cells. CDR3 region: CSHLGAGGVDTQYF. In nucleotides, the sequence is TGCAGCCATCTCGGGGCAGGGGGCGTGGATACGCAGTATTTT.